One and the same sample provided the 24 T cell receptor beta chains below, sequenced in a study of T cell responses to AZD1222 COVID-19 vaccine. Sequencing used immunoSEQ multiplex PCR; TCRdb keeps in-frame clones, though not all of them. The top ten hold around 8% of the sample, which has about 110,000 clones, roughly 90% seen once. The source was peripheral blood, collected 28 days after the second AZD1222 dose. These receptors originate from an adult who received the AZD1222 COVID-19 vaccine.

The chain combines TRBV19 with TRBJ1-5, with TRBD1 identical over 8 bases. V shed 3 bases, J shed 3 bases, and the junction held 4 bases outside the gene matches. This CDR3 is built from 15 residues. CDR1 and CDR2 from the germline V gene are LNHDA and SQIVND (reference sequence). This CDR3 reads CASSMQGAANQPQHF. In nucleotides, the CDR3 is TGTGCCAGTAGTATGCAGGGGGCGGCCAATCAGCCCCAGCATTTT.

J is TRBJ1-2 and V is TRBV10-3, with 9 positions matching TRBD1. Per the germline V gene, CDR1 is ENHRY and CDR2 is SYGVKD. V lost 2 bases, J lost 4 bases, and 5 bases stayed unmatched. The CDR3 totals 15 residues. CDR3: CAISEVQGAGYGYTF. The CDR3 DNA sequence: TGTGCCATCAGTGAGGTACAGGGGGCAGGCTATGGCTACACCTTC.

V is TRBV5-1 and J is TRBJ2-2; 7 bases align to TRBD2. There are 18 residues in the CDR3. In germline, CDR1 is SGHRS, CDR2 YFSETQ. V trimming: 0 bases; J trimming: 5 bases; junction bases outside the gene matches: 13. As DNA, the CDR3 is TGCGCCAGCAGCTTGGGTTCAGCCGGGAGGAGCGGGACCGGGGAGCTGTTTTTT. This codes for CASSLGSAGRSGTGELFF. The full variable domain, with the rest looked up from reference TRBV5-1 and TRBJ2-2, is KAGVTQTPRYLIKTRGQQVTLSCSPISGHRSVSWYQQTPGQGLQFLFEYFSETQRNKGNFPGRFSGRQFSNSRSEMNVSTLELGDSALYLCASSLGSAGRSGTGELFFGEGSRLTVL.

The chain employs TRBV7-9 and TRBJ1-1; no reliable D call. The V and J ends lost 6 bases and 2 bases respectively, with 7 bases between them. The germline V gene has CDR1 SEHNR and CDR2 FQNEAQ (reference sequence). The CDR3 covers 12 residues. The CDR3 DNA follows: TGTGCCAGCAGAGTGGGAAACACTGAAGCTTTCTTT. It specifies CASRVGNTEAFF.

This chain uses TRBV5-1 with TRBJ2-1; 7 positions match TRBD2. V was pared by 0 bases and J by 5 bases, with 5 bases of the junction left unmatched. The CDR3 contains 15 residues. Germline-derived CDR1 and CDR2 are SGHRS and YFSETQ. As DNA, the CDR3 is TGCGCCAGCAGCTTGGGGACTAGTAACAACAATGAGCAGTTCTTC. It yields the protein CASSLGTSNNNEQFF.

The rearrangement links TRBV28 to TRBJ1-1; TRBD1 is a possible D gene (5 bases). The V and J ends lost 5 bases and 7 bases respectively, with 20 bases between them. The germline gives CDR1 MDHEN, CDR2 SYDVKM. The CDR3 is 15 amino acids. In nucleotides, the CDR3 is TGTGCCAGCAGTCGTCCCCCCCTCGGGACGATTGAAGCTTTCTTT. The encoded protein is CASSRPPLGTIEAFF. Using reference TRBV28 and TRBJ1-1 for the parts outside the CDR3, the full variable domain is DVKVTQSSRYLVKRTGEKVFLECVQDMDHENMFWYRQDPGLGLRLIYFSYDVKMKEKGDIPEGYSVSREKKERFSLILESASTNQTSMYLCASSRPPLGTIEAFFGQGTRLTVV.

The chain links TRBV7-2 to TRBJ1-2; unclear D gene. Germline V CDR1 and CDR2: SGHTA, FQGNSA. The CDR3 totals 14 residues. V was clipped by 1 base and J by 3 bases, with 9 bases between them. CDR3 residues: CASSLEAGDYGYTF. The CDR3 nucleotides are TGTGCCAGCAGCTTAGAGGCTGGAGACTATGGCTACACCTTC.

The rearrangement uses TRBV13 and TRBJ1-4; no clear D. The germline V and J ends were trimmed by 5 bases and 5 bases, with 6 bases remaining between them. The CDR3 sequence is 12 residues long. Looked up from germline, CDR1 is PRHDT and CDR2 is FYEKMQ (reference sequence). The CDR3 DNA is TGTGCCAGCAGCGCAGCAAATGAAAAACTGTTTTTT. It encodes CASSAANEKLFF.

The genes are TRBV28 and TRBJ1-2, with no clear D. There are 13 residues in the CDR3. The germline V and J ends were trimmed by 7 bases and 6 bases, with 15 bases remaining between them. Germline V CDR1 and CDR2: MDHEN, SYDVKM. CDR3 loop: CASTRPVEDGYTF. The CDR3 nucleotides are TGTGCCAGCACCAGACCCGTGGAGGATGGCTACACCTTC.

This clone was seen only once. The chain couples TRBV5-4 to TRBJ2-7, with D unclear. This CDR3 is built from 13 residues. CDR1 SGHNT and CDR2 YYREEE come from the germline V gene (reference sequence). V was trimmed by 2 bases and J by 2 bases, leaving 8 bases between them. In DNA form, the CDR3 reads TGTGCCAGCAGCTTTGGACCTGCCTACGAGCAGTACTTC. Its protein product is CASSFGPAYEQYF.

The chain joins TRBV27 to TRBJ1-2; 10 bases fit TRBD1. Germline-derived CDR1 and CDR2 are MNHEY and SMNVEV (reference sequence). Germline trimming cut 3 bases from V and 8 bases from J; bases unmatched to any gene: 12. This CDR3 spans 16 amino acids. The CDR3 reads CASSFRGTGVQRGYTF. CDR3 nucleotide sequence: TGTGCCAGCAGTTTTCGGGGGACAGGGGTCCAGCGGGGCTACACCTTC.

This chain joins TRBV12-3 or TRBV12-4 and TRBJ1-1; no firm D call. The length of the CDR3 is 13 residues. Trimming stripped 4 bases from V and 0 bases from J, with 6 bases between. As DNA, the CDR3 is TGTGCCAGCAGTTATACGGTGAACACTGAAGCTTTCTTT. Translation gives CASSYTVNTEAFF.

The chain is built from TRBV11-3 and TRBJ1-1; D is unresolved. CDR1 and CDR2 from the germline V gene are SGHNT and YENEEA. The V gene lost 5 bases and the J gene lost 2 bases, with 12 bases spanning the gap. This CDR3 has 14 residues. CDR3 loop: CASSLRAVNTEAFF. CDR3 bases: TGTGCCAGCAGCCTGAGGGCGGTTAACACTGAAGCTTTCTTT. Full variable domain (rest looked up from reference TRBV11-3 and TRBJ1-1): EAGVVQSPRYKIIEKKQPVAFWCNPISGHNTLYWYLQNLGQGPELLIRYENEEAVDDSQLPKDRFSAERLKGVDSTLKIQPAELGDSAVYLCASSLRAVNTEAFFGQGTRLTVV.

V gene TRBV7-8 combines with J gene TRBJ1-2; D perhaps matches TRBD1 (5 bases). The germline gives CDR1 SGHVS, CDR2 FQNEAQ. The CDR3 runs 13 residues. V dropped 7 bases and J dropped 1 base, with 10 bases sitting between them. The CDR3 here is CASTRGDNYGYTF. The CDR3 DNA follows: TGTGCCAGCACTCGGGGGGATAACTATGGCTACACCTTC. The full variable domain, rest sourced from reference TRBV7-8 and TRBJ1-2, is GAGVSQSPRYKVAKRGQDVALRCDPISGHVSLFWYQQALGQGPEFLTYFQNEAQLDKSGLPSDRFFAERPEGSVSTLKIQRTQQEDSAVYLCASTRGDNYGYTFGSGTRLTVV.

The chain has TRBV4-1 and TRBJ1-1; the match to TRBD1 covers 7 bases. Germline-derived CDR1 and CDR2 are MGHRA and YSYEKL. Germline trimming cut 5 bases from V and 1 base from J; bases unmatched to any gene: 10. The CDR3 covers 16 residues. This CDR3 is CASSETPGQPNTEAFF. Here the CDR3 DNA reads TGCGCCAGCAGCGAGACTCCGGGACAGCCGAACACTGAAGCTTTCTTT.

V and J are TRBV10-3 and TRBJ2-2; 8 nucleotides match TRBD1. Looked up from germline, CDR1 is ENHRY and CDR2 is SYGVKD. V lost 6 bases to trimming and J lost 7 bases; unmatched junction nucleotides: 7. CDR3 length: 14 amino acids. CDR3 residues: CAISVLTGGGELFF. The CDR3 DNA reads TGTGCCATCAGCGTCCTTACAGGGGGCGGGGAGCTGTTTTTT.

This clone was observed once. The J gene is TRBJ1-6, the V gene TRBV4-1, with a weak D call TRBD1 (5 bases). The CDR3 spans 16 residues. The V and J ends lost 2 bases and 3 bases respectively, with 11 bases between them. Per germline, CDR1 MGHRA and CDR2 YSYEKL. The CDR3 reads CASSQPQTVYNSPLHF. Written as DNA, the CDR3 is TGCGCCAGCAGCCAACCACAGACAGTCTATAATTCACCCCTCCACTTT.

The rearrangement joins TRBV27 to TRBJ2-6, with TRBD2 as a possible D gene (6 bases). The CDR3 runs 14 residues. With 4 bases removed from V and 2 bases from J, the gap between germline ends came to 6 bases. Germline V gene data show CDR1 as MNHEY and CDR2 as SMNVEV (reference sequence). The CDR3 DNA is TGTGCCAGCAGTTGGGGGGCTGGGGCCAACGTCCTGACTTTC. Its protein product is CASSWGAGANVLTF.

The chain joins TRBV27 to TRBJ2-7; 9 bases align to TRBD1. Germline CDR1 and CDR2: MNHEY and SMNVEV (reference sequence). The CDR3 is made up of 14 amino acids. V dropped 6 bases and J dropped 4; count of bases not matched to a gene: 7. CDR3 DNA sequence: TGTGCCAGCAGGGCTAGGGACAGGGCGTACGAGCAGTACTTC. It translates to CASRARDRAYEQYF.

The chain joins TRBV5-1 to TRBJ1-6; D might be TRBD1 (6 bases). CDR1 SGHRS and CDR2 YFSETQ come from the germline V gene. V dropped 4 bases and J dropped 1 base, with 12 bases sitting between them. The CDR3 sequence is 16 residues long. This CDR3 reads CASSTDRLSYNSPLHF. The CDR3 DNA is TGCGCCAGCAGCACGGACAGACTATCCTATAATTCACCCCTCCACTTT. Looking up the rest from reference TRBV5-1 and TRBJ1-6 gives the full variable domain: KAGVTQTPRYLIKTRGQQVTLSCSPISGHRSVSWYQQTPGQGLQFLFEYFSETQRNKGNFPGRFSGRQFSNSRSEMNVSTLELGDSALYLCASSTDRLSYNSPLHFGNGTRLTVT.

This clone was seen once. V usage is TRBV4-1 and J usage is TRBJ2-7; possible D gene TRBD2, 5 bases. Per germline, CDR1 MGHRA and CDR2 YSYEKL. CDR3 size: 13 residues. Trimming shortened V by 3 bases and J by 3 bases, and 9 bases separated the two germline ends. The CDR3 protein is CASSHPGIYEQYF. The CDR3 region has the DNA TGCGCCAGCAGCCACCCCGGGATCTACGAGCAGTACTTC.

The CDR3 loop is CASSYLFGTQSTDTQYF. For the CDR3, the DNA is TGTGCCAGCAGCTACCTATTTGGGACCCAGAGCACAGATACGCAGTATTTT. The genes are TRBV4-2 and TRBJ2-3, with D tentatively TRBD1 or TRBD2 (5 bases each). The CDR3 covers 17 residues. Germline-derived CDR1 and CDR2 are LGHNA and YNFKEQ. Trimming pared 5 bases from V and 0 bases from J, leaving 18 bases between.

The J gene is TRBJ1-1, the V gene TRBV6-6; D is ambiguous. There are 16 residues in the CDR3. V lost 0 bases, J lost 5 bases, and 16 bases lay in between. The V gene's germline CDR1 is MNHNY and CDR2 SVGAGI (reference sequence). The DNA of the CDR3 is TGTGCCAGCAGTTACTCGGACGCCAACCTGGGGACTGAAGCTTTCTTT. Translation gives CASSYSDANLGTEAFF.

J is TRBJ1-4 and V is TRBV28, with a weak D call TRBD1 (5 bases). V was pared by 7 bases and J by 4 bases, with 10 bases between. CDR1 is MDHEN and CDR2 is SYDVKM in the germline V gene. The CDR3 extends over 13 amino acids. The CDR3 region is CASIGGVNEKLFF. DNA for the CDR3: TGTGCCAGCATCGGGGGGGTTAATGAAAAACTGTTTTTT. Full variable domain (missing parts from reference TRBV28 and TRBJ1-4): DVKVTQSSRYLVKRTGEKVFLECVQDMDHENMFWYRQDPGLGLRLIYFSYDVKMKEKGDIPEGYSVSREKKERFSLILESASTNQTSMYLCASIGGVNEKLFFGSGTQLSVL.